This T cell receptor (beta chain) was retrieved from a study of response to subunit inactivated influenza vaccine. In regard to this clonotype: What it recognizes is unknown.

TCRdb re-called the RT-PCR reads through MiXCR, storing one row per CDR3 protein. The table lists some 520,000 distinct CDR3 sequences, 15% to 20% of them singletons. Points from the study as a whole: Only a handful of new T cells, the authors suggested, are recruited with each seasonal influenza vaccination.

The J segment lost 7 bases and the V segment lost 10 bases, leaving 10 bases of the junction unmatched. The CDR3 loop spans 13 amino acids. Germline CDR1 and CDR2: ENHRY and SYGVKD. The specimen was CD4+ T cells sorted from PBMCs, collected roughly 24 months after vaccination. The J gene is TRBJ2-1, the V gene TRBV10-3; 7 nucleotides match TRBD2. The clonotype was recovered from a man aged 50 to 69 who received an inactivated influenza vaccine. For the CDR3, the DNA is TGTGCCAATCAGGAAGCGGGGACGAATGAGCAGTTCTTC. The encoded protein is CANQEAGTNEQFF.